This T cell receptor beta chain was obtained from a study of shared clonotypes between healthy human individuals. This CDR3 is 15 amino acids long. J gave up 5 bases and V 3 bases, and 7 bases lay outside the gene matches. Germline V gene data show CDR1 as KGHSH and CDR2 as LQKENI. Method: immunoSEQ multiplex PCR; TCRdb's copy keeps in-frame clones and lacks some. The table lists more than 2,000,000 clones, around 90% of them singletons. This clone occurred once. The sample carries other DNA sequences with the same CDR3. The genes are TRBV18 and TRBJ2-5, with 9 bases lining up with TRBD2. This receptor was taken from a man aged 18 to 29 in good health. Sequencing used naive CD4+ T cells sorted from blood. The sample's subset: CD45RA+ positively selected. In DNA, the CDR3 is TGTGCCAGCTCACCTTTAGCGGGAGTAGCTGAGACCCAGTACTTC. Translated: CASSPLAGVAETQYF. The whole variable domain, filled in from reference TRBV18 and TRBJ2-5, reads NAGVMQNPRHLVRRRGQEARLRCSPMKGHSHVYWYRQLPEEGLKFMVYLQKENIIDESGMPKERFSAEFPKEGPSILRIQQVVRGDSAAYFCASSPLAGVAETQYFGPGTRLLVL.